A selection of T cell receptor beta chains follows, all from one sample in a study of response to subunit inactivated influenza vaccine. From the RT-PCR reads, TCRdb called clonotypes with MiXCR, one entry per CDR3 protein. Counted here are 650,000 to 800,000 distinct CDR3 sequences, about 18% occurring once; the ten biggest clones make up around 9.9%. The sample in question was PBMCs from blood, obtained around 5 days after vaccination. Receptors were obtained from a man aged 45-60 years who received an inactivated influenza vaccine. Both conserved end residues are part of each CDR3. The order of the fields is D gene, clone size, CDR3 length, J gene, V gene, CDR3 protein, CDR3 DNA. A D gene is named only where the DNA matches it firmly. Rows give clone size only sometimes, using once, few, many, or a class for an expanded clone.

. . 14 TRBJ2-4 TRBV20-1 CSADSGRAKNIQYF TGCAGTGCTGACTCCGGGAGAGCCAAAAACATTCAGTACTTC
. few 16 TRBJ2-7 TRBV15 CATSSERPSRSYEQYF TGTGCCACCAGCAGCGAAAGACCTAGTCGATCCTACGAGCAGTACTTC
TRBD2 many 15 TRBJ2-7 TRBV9 CASSVLSGGFGEQYF TGTGCCAGCAGCGTACTCAGCGGGGGGTTTGGCGAGCAGTACTTC
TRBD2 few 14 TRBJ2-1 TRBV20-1 CSASSGRSYNEQFF TGCAGTGCAAGTAGCGGGAGATCCTACAATGAGCAGTTCTTC
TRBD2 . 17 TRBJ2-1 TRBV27 CASSRLSGTSGRNEQFF TGTGCCAGCAGTCGATTATCTGGGACTAGCGGGAGAAATGAGCAGTTCTTC
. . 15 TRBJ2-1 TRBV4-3 CASSQVGGGYNEQFF TGCGCCAGCAGCCAAGTGGGCGGAGGCTACAATGAGCAGTTCTTC
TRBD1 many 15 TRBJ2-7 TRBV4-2 CASSQEDRAAYEQYF TGTGCCAGCAGCCAAGAAGACAGGGCGGCCTACGAGCAGTACTTC
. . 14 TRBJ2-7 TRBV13 CASSIYLSSYEQYF TGTGCCAGCAGCATTTATCTAAGCTCCTACGAGCAGTACTTC
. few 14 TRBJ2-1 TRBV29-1 CSAEGYGGLYEQFF TGCAGCGCCGAGGGCTACGGGGGGCTCTATGAGCAGTTCTTC
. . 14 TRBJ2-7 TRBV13 CASSLNPSPWEQYF TGTGCCAGCAGCTTAAATCCTAGCCCGTGGGAGCAGTACTTC
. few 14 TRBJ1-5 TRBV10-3 CAISEGSDNQPQHF TGTGCCATCAGTGAGGGGAGTGACAATCAGCCCCAGCATTTT
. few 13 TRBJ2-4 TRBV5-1 CASSVGVENIQYF TGCGCCAGCAGCGTTGGAGTAGAAAACATTCAGTACTTC
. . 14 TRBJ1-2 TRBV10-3 CAISEQGRSYGYTF TGTGCCATCAGTGAGCAGGGACGGTCCTATGGCTACACCTTC
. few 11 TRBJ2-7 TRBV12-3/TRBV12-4 CASSLGGWQYF TGTGCCAGCAGTTTAGGGGGATGGCAGTACTTC
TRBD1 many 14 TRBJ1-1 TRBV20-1 CSASPTGVATEAFF TGCAGTGCTAGCCCGACAGGGGTGGCCACTGAAGCTTTCTTT
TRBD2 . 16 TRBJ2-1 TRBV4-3 CASSQSGEGTYNEQFF TGCGCCAGCAGCCAATCGGGGGAGGGCACCTACAATGAGCAGTTCTTC
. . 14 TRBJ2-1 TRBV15 CATSRGSAGNEQFF TGTGCCACCAGCCGCGGCTCAGCGGGCAATGAGCAGTTCTTC
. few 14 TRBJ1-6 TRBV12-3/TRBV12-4 CASSLGRLNSPLHF TGTGCCAGCAGTTTGGGTCGGTTGAATTCACCCCTCCACTTT
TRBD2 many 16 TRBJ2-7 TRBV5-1 CASSLTASGVPGEQYF TGCGCCAGCAGCTTGACGGCTAGCGGGGTTCCGGGCGAGCAGTACTTC
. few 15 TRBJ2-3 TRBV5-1 CASSRSGPNTDTQYF TGCGCCAGCAGCAGATCGGGACCTAACACAGATACGCAGTATTTT
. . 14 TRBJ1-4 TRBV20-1 CSATLPAEGEKLFF TGCAGTGCTACCTTGCCGGCGGAGGGGGAAAAACTGTTTTTT
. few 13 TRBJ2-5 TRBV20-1 CSAEPGHAETQYF TGCAGTGCCGAACCGGGACATGCAGAGACCCAGTACTTC
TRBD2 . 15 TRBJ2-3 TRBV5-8 CASTIAGGRTDTQYF TGTGCCAGCACCATAGCGGGAGGGCGAACAGATACGCAGTATTTT
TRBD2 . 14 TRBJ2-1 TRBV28 CATCSGSYGNEQFF TGTGCCACCTGTAGCGGGAGCTACGGCAATGAGCAGTTCTTC
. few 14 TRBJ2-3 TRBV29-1 CSVTGSPSTDTQYF TGCAGCGTCACAGGTAGCCCTAGCACAGATACGCAGTATTTT
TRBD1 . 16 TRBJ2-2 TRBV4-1 CASSGDRGFDTGELFF TGCGCCAGCAGTGGAGACAGGGGATTCGACACCGGGGAGCTGTTTTTT
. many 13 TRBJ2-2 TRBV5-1 CATSGEYTGELFF TGCGCCACCTCTGGGGAGTACACCGGGGAGCTGTTTTTT
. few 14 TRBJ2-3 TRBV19 CASSSGPGTDTQYF TGTGCCAGTAGTTCAGGGCCAGGCACAGATACGCAGTATTTT
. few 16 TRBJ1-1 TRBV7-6 CASSARAAVRNTEAFF TGTGCCAGCAGCGCAAGGGCGGCAGTCCGGAACACTGAAGCTTTCTTT
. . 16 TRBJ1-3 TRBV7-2 CASSSGGAYSGNTIYF TGTGCCAGCAGCTCGGGGGGGGCTTACTCTGGAAACACCATATATTTT
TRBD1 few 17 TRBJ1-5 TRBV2 CASSSGGTVLKWQPQHF TGTGCCAGCTCATCTGGCGGGACAGTTCTTAAGTGGCAGCCCCAGCATTTT
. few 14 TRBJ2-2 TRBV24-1 CATSDRGNLGELFF TGTGCCACCAGTGATCGGGGGAATCTCGGGGAGCTGTTTTTT
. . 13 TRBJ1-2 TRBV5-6 CASSIRLNYGYTF TGTGCCAGCAGCATCCGGCTCAACTATGGCTACACCTTC
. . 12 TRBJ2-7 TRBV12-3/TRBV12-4 CASSPGLSEQYF TGTGCCAGCAGTCCGGGACTTTCCGAGCAGTACTTC
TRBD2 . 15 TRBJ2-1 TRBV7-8 CASSPQTGLAGSAFF TGTGCCAGCAGCCCACAAACAGGGCTAGCGGGATCGGCGTTCTTC
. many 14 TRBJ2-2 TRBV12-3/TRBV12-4 CASYRLVGSGELFF TGTGCCAGTTACCGGTTGGTGGGATCCGGGGAGCTGTTTTTT
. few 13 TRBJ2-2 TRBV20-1 CSARGPRAGELFF TGCAGTGCTAGAGGACCTAGGGCCGGGGAGCTGTTTTTT
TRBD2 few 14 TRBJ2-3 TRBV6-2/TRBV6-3 CASTRGDPTDTQYF TGTGCCAGCACCCGGGGGGACCCCACAGATACGCAGTATTTT
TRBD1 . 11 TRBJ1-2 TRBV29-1 CSGGTDYGYTF TGCAGCGGGGGGACAGACTATGGCTACACCTTC
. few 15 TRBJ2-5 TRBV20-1 CSATTNLGAQETQYF TGCAGTGCTACTACGAATTTGGGGGCCCAAGAGACCCAGTACTTC
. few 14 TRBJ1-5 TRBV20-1 CSARAGANNQPQHF TGCAGTGCTAGGGCCGGGGCGAACAATCAGCCCCAGCATTTT
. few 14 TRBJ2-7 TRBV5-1 CASSFGSGEEGEHF TGCGCCAGCAGCTTCGGCTCGGGCGAGGAGGGTGAACACTTC
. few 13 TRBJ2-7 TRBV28 CATVWSSTYEQYF TGTGCCACCGTGTGGAGCAGCACCTACGAGCAGTACTTC
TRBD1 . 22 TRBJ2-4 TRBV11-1 CASSLAIAGRPRDRGLQNIQYF TGTGCCAGCAGCTTAGCGATCGCAGGGCGGCCCCGGGACAGGGGGCTTCAAAACATTCAGTACTTC
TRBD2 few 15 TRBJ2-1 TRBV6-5 CASSYDASGIYEQFF TGTGCCAGCAGTTACGACGCTAGCGGGATCTATGAGCAGTTCTTC
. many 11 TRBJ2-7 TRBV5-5 CASSFNYEQYF TGTGCCAGCAGCTTTAACTACGAGCAGTACTTC
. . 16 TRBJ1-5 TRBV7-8 CASSLGSLYSNQPQHF TGTGCCAGCAGCTTAGGGTCCCTATATAGCAATCAGCCCCAGCATTTT
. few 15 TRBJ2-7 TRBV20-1 CSARDLISGSYEQYF TGCAGTGCTAGAGATCTAATTAGCGGCTCCTACGAGCAGTACTTC
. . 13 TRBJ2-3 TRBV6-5 CASSYVSTDTQYF TGTGCCAGCAGTTACGTCAGCACAGATACGCAGTATTTT
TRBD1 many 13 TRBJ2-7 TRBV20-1 CSASRDRGYEQYF TGCAGTGCTAGTAGGGACAGGGGATACGAGCAGTACTTC
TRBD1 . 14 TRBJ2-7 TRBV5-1 CASSRGQGSAEQYF TGCGCCAGCAGCAGGGGACAGGGATCTGCCGAGCAGTACTTC
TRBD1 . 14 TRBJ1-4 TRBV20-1 CSARPQGAREKLFF TGCAGTGCTAGACCTCAGGGGGCGCGTGAAAAACTGTTTTTT
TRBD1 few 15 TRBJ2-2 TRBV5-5 CASSSNRGRAGELFF TGTGCCAGCAGCTCAAACAGGGGGCGCGCCGGGGAGCTGTTTTTT